Given below is one T cell receptor beta chain in context. What antigen it recognizes has not been identified. No much larger clone is present one base from it, and per-base qualities are unavailable. TCRbeta CDR3 regions were amplified from genomic DNA using the immunoSEQ Assay, a bias-controlled multiplex PCR. As for the original processing: The number of nucleated cells in each sample was estimated by amplification of reference gene primers within the assay. Sequence reads were collapsed and filtered to measure the absolute abundance of every unique TCRbeta CDR3 rearrangement. For each sample, productive Simpson clonality was calculated as the square root of Simpson's diversity index over productive rearrangements. Entries here come from immuneACCESS through TCRdb and include only in-frame sequences with V and J called. Some clones fail to appear in such tables; in the studies checked, an unresolved V gene covers under half of the shortfall, and the cause of the remainder is unknown. Clone size and V and J calls were adopted from that table, with D and trimming inferred from the DNA. This sample gives fewer than 250,000 clones in total; roughly 87% of them show up just once. The ten largest clones take up 2.5% to 3% of the sample.

From V the trimming removes 5 bases and from J it removes 2 bases, while the gene matches leave 2 bases of the junction unaccounted for. The CDR3, from cysteine to phenylalanine, totals 13 residues. The retained sequence is limited to the CDR3, 39 bases, with the frame set at the first base. The germline V gene encodes CDR1 SEHNR and CDR2 FQNEAQ (reference sequence). These data belong to a study of blood T cell repertoires in COVID-19 (TCRdb year 2020). Turning to the overall study: Collaborator samples came from the United States, Italy and Spain and covered acute and convalescent phases of COVID-19. A de-identified subject ID, COVID-19 status, age in years and sex were almost always included in the sample metadata. Samples came from the ongoing ImmuneRACE study (first 160 participants) plus 1,254 subjects from 6 global collaborators. The material from the prospective study consisted of cDNA or gDNA derived from T cells, B-cell-depleted T cells, or PBMCs. A freely available public database, intended as a resource for researchers studying the immune response to SARS-CoV-2, is where the repertoires were released. Where available, HLA class I and class II types were taken from metadata supplied by the sample provider and were not determined by assay-based typing. Subjects who had been exposed to COVID-19, were actively infected with it, or had recovered from it provided the deeply sampled blood TCRbeta repertoires that made up the dataset. General study outcomes and caveats: The amount of clinical and demographic metadata varied by source and participant and was provided uncurated.

Enrolling through a virtual design, the prospective study's participants ranged in age from about 18 to 89 years and lived across 24 United States geographic areas. In the prospective study, participants were assigned to cohorts based on the clinical history participants reported in a screening survey and a study questionnaire. Mobile phlebotomists in the prospective study collected whole blood, serum and a nasopharyngeal or oropharyngeal swab from every participant. Additional blood draws and questionnaires over a 2-month period could optionally be provided by prospective study participants. Before DNA extraction, blood samples from the prospective study were shipped at room temperature or frozen.

The rearranged segments are TRBV7-9 and TRBJ2-5; the junction holds 7 bases that match TRBD1. This receptor was taken from a woman in her thirties with acute COVID-19. The specimen was PBMCs or T cells enriched from blood (not recorded which). The DNA is as follows: TGTGCCAGCAGCCCGACAGGGCAAGAGACCCAGTACTTC. The resulting protein is CASSPTGQETQYF.